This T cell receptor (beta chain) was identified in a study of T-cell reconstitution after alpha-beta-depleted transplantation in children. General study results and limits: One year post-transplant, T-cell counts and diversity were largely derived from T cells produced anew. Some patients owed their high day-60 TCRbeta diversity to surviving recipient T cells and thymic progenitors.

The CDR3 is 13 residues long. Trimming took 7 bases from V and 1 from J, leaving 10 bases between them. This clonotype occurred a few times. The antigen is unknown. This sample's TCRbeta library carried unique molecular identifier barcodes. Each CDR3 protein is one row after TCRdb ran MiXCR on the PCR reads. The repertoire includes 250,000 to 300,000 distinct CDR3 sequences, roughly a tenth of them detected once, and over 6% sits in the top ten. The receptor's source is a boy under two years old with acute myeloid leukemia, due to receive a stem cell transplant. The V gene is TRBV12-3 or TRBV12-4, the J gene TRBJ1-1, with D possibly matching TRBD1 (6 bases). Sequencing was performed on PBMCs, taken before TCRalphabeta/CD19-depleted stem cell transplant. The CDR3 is CASKQGRNTEAFF. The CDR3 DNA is TGTGCCAGCAAGCAGGGGAGGAACACTGAAGCTTTCTTT.